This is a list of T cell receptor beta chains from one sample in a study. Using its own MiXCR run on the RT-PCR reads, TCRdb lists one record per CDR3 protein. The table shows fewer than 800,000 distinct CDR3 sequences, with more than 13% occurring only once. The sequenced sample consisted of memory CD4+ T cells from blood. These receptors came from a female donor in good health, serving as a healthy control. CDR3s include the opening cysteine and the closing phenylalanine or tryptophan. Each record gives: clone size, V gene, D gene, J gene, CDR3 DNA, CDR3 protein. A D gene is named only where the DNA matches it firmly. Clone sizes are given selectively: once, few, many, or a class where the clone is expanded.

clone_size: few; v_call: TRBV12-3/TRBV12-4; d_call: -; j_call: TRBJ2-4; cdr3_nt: TGTGCCAGCAGTTTAGCGCTGATGGGTGTAGGTGAAAACATTCAGTACTTC; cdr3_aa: CASSLALMGVGENIQYF
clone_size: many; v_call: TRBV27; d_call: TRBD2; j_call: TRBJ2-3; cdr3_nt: TGTGCCAGCAGTAAAGGAGCGGGAGGGGCAGATACGCAGTATTTT; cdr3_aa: CASSKGAGGADTQYF
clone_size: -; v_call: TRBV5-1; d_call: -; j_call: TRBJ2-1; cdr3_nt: TGCGCCAGCAGCTGGCAGGGCCCCCCCAACAATGAGCAGTTCTTC; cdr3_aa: CASSWQGPPNNEQFF
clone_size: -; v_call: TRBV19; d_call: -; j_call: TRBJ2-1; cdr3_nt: TGTGCCAGTGCCCGGGGTTCCCGCGATGAGCAGTTCTTC; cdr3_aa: CASARGSRDEQFF
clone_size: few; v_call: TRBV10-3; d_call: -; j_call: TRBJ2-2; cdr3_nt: TGTGCCATCAGTGAGTCGACCTACACCGGGGAGCTGTTTTTT; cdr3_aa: CAISESTYTGELFF
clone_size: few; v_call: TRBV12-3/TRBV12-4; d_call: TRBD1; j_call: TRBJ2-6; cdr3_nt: TGTGCCAGCAGGGGGACAGATTCTTTGTCTGGGGCCAACGTCCTGACTTTC; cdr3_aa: CASRGTDSLSGANVLTF
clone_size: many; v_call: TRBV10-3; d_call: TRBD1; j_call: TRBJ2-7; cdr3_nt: TGTGCCATCATGGGACAGGGCCCCTACGAGCAGTACTTC; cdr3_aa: CAIMGQGPYEQYF
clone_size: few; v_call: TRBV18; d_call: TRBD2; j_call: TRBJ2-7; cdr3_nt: TGTGCCAGCAGCCCATCTAGCGGGAGCTACGAGCAGTACTTC; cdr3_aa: CASSPSSGSYEQYF
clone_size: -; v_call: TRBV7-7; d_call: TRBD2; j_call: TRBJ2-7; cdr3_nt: TGTGCCTCATCTCTAGCGGGAGGGCCGTTTACGGGGGAGCAGTACTTC; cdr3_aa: CASSLAGGPFTGEQYF
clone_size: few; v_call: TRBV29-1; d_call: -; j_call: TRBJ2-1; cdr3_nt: TGCAGCGGCTCAAGGAGGTCCTACAATGAGCAGTTCTTC; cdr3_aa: CSGSRRSYNEQFF
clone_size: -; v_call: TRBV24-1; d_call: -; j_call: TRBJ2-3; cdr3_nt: TGTGCCACCAGCGGCGCTGTGAATACGCAGTATTTT; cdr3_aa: CATSGAVNTQYF
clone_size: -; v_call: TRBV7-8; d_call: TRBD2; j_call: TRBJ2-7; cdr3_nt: TGTGCCAGCAGCGGGCGGGGGGACAAAGAGCAGTACTTC; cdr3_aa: CASSGRGDKEQYF
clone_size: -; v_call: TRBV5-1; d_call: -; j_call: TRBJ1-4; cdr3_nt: TGCGCCAGCAGAAGGGTCGGACAGCTTGCAACTAATGAAAAACTGTTTTTT; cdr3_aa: CASRRVGQLATNEKLFF
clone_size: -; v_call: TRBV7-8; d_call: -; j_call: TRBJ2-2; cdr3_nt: TGTGCCAGCAGCGCCCACCGGGACATTAACACCGGGGAGCTGTTTTTT; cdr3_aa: CASSAHRDINTGELFF
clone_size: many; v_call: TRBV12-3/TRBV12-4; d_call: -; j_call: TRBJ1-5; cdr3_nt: TGTGCCAGCAGTTTAGGGTTTCTTAGCAATCAGCCCCAGCATTTT; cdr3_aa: CASSLGFLSNQPQHF
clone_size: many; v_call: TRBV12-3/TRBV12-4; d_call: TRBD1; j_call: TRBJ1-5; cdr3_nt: TGTGCCAGCAGATATAGGACAGGGCCAAATCAGCCCCAGCATTTT; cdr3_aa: CASRYRTGPNQPQHF
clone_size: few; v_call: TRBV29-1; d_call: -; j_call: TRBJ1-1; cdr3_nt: TGCAGCGTTGAAAGGACTGTGGACACTGAAGCTTTCTTT; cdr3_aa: CSVERTVDTEAFF
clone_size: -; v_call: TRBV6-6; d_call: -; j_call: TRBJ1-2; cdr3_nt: TGTGCCAGCAGTAAGGGAGCTGGCTACACCTTC; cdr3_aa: CASSKGAGYTF
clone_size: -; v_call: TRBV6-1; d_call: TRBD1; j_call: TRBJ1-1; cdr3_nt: TGTGCCAGCGACCCGAGGGGGCAGGCTTTCTTT; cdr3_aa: CASDPRGQAFF
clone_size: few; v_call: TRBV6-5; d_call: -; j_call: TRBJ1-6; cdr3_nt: TGTGCCAGCAGTTACCGGGACAACGCCCCCACCCTCCACTTT; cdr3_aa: CASSYRDNAPTLHF
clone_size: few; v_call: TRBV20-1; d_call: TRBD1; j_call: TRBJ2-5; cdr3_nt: TGCAGTGCTAGAGATAAGGGACAGGGCCAAGAGACCCAGTACTTC; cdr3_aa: CSARDKGQGQETQYF
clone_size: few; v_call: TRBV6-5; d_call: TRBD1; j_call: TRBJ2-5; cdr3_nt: TGTGCCAGCAGTTACTCGTTGACAGGGGAAGAGACCCAGTACTTC; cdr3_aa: CASSYSLTGEETQYF
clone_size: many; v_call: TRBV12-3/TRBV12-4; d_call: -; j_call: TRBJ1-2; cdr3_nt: TGTGCCAGCAGCCCCTCGACCCTATATGGCTACACCTTC; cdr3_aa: CASSPSTLYGYTF
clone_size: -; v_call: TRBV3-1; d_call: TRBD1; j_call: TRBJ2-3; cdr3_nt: TGTGCCAGCAGCCAAGAGAGGGGGCGCGGTACGCAGTATTTT; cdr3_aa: CASSQERGRGTQYF
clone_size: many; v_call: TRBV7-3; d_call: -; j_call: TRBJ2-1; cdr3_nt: TGTGCCAGCAGCTTAGAGGGGGCCCCGTGGGGCGGGAGTAGGAATGAGCAGTTCTTC; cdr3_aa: CASSLEGAPWGGSRNEQFF
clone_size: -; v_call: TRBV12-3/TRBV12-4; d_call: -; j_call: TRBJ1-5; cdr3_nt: TGTGCCAGCAGTTTGGTAGACAATCAGCCCCAGCATTTT; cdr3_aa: CASSLVDNQPQHF
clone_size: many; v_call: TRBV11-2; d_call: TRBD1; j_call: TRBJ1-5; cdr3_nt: TGTGCCAGCAGCATAGGGACAGGGAATCAGCCCCAGCATTTT; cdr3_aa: CASSIGTGNQPQHF
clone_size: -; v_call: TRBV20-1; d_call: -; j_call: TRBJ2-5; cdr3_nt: TGCAGTGCTGCTCTCGACAAGACCCAGTACTTC; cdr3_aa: CSAALDKTQYF